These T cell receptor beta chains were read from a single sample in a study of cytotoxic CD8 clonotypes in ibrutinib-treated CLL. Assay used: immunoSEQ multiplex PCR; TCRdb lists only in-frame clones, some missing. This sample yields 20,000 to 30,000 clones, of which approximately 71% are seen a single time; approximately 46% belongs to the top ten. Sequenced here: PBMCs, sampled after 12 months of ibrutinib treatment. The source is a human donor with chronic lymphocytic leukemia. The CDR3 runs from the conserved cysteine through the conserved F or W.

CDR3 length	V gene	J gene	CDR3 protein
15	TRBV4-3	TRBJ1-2	CASNPSLGDLYGYTF
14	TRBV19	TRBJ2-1	CASRGASGAGEQFF
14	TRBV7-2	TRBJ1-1	CASSLDYRVTEAFF
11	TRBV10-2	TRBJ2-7	CASSPRGEQYF
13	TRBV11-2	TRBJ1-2	CASRRGTEYGYTF
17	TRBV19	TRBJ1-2	CASSPTPQGALTYGYTF
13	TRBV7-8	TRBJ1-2	CASSLDGSYGYTF
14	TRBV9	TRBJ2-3	CASSLNTGPDTQYF
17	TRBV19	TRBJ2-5	CASSIGTSGGAVITQYF
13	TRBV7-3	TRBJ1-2	CASSSTGTGGYTF
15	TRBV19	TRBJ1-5	CASSIRAQGYQPQHF
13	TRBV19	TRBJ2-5	CASSPHPQETQYF
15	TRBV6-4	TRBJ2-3	CASSVSGKGTDTQYF
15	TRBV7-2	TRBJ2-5	CASSSFGGNQETQYF
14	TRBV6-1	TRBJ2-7	CASSEVVANYEQYF
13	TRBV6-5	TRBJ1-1	CASSYRGNTEAFF
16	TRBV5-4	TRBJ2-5	CASSWRRGSVQGTQYF
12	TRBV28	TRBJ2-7	CASTLGAGEQYF
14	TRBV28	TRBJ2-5	CASRAASLGETQYF
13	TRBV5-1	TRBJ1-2	CASSLDRGYGYTF
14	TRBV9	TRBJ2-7	CASSPLGAGAEQYF
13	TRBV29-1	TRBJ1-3	CSVGRSSGNTIYF
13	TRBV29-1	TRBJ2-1	CSVGGTLYNEQFF
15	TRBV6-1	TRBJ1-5	CASSGGQGERQPQHF
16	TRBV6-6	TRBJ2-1	CASTLMSLSSYNEQFF
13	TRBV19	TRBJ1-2	CATLPGQGYGYTF